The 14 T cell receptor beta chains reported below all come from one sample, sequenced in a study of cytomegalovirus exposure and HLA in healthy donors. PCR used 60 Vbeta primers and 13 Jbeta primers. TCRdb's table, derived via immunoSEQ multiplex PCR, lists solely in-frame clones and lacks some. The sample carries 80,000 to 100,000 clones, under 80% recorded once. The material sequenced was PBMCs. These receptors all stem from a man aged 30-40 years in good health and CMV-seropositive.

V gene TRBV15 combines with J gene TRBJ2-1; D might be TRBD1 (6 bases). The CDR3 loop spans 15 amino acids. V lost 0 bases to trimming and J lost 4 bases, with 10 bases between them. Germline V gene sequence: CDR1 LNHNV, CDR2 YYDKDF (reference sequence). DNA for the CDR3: TGTGCCACCAGCAGAGATTCAGGGGAGTACAATGAGCAGTTCTTC. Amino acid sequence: CATSRDSGEYNEQFF.

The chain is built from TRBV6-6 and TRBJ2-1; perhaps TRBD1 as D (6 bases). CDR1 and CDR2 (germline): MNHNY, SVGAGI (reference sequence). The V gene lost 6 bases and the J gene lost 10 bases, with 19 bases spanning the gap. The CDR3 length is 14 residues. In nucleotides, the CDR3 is TGTGCCAGCAGGAGCGATTCAGGGGAAGGCGAGCAGTTCTTC. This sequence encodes CASRSDSGEGEQFF.

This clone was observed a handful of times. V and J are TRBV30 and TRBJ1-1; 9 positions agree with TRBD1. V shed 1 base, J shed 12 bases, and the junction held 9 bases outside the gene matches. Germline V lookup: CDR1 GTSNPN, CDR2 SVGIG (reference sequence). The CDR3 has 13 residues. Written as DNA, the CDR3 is TGTGCCTGGAGTGCGCCCCCGGGACAGGGCACTTTCTTT. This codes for CAWSAPPGQGTFF. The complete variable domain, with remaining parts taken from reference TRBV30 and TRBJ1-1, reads SQTIHQWPATLVQPVGSPLSLECTVEGTSNPNLYWYRQAAGRGLQLLFYSVGIGQISSEVPQNLSASRPQDRQFILSSKKLLLSDSGFYLCAWSAPPGQGTFFGQGTRLTVV.

The CDR3 nucleotides are TGCGCCAGCAGCTTGGCCCCCGGGACAGGGGGCACCGGGGAGCTGTTTTTT. This codes for CASSLAPGTGGTGELFF. This sequence joins TRBV5-1 and TRBJ2-2; TRBD1 aligns across 11 bases. The germline CDR1 and CDR2 sequences are SGHRS and YFSETQ. CDR3 size: 17 residues. V dropped 0 bases and J dropped 4; count of bases not matched to a gene: 5. The full variable domain, its missing parts supplied by reference TRBV5-1 and TRBJ2-2, is KAGVTQTPRYLIKTRGQQVTLSCSPISGHRSVSWYQQTPGQGLQFLFEYFSETQRNKGNFPGRFSGRQFSNSRSEMNVSTLELGDSALYLCASSLAPGTGGTGELFFGEGSRLTVL.

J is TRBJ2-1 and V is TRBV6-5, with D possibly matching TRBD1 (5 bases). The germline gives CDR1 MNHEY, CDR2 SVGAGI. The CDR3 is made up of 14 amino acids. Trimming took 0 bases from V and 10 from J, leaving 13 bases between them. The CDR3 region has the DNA TGTGCCAGCAGTTACTCCCCCAGGGTAAACGAGCAGTTCTTC. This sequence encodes CASSYSPRVNEQFF.

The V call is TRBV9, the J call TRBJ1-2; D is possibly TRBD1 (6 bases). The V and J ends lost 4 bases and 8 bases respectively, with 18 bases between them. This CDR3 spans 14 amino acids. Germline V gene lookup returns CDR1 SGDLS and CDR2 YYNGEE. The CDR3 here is CASSPPGGACGYTF. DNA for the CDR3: TGTGCCAGCAGCCCGCCGGGGGGGGCCTGCGGCTACACCTTC.

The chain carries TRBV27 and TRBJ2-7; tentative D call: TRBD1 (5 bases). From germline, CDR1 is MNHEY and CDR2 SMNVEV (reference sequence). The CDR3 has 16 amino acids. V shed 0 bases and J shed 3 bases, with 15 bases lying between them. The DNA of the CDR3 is TGTGCCAGCAGTTTATCATCGGGCAGCAGGGTCTACGAGCAGTACTTC. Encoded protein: CASSLSSGSRVYEQYF.

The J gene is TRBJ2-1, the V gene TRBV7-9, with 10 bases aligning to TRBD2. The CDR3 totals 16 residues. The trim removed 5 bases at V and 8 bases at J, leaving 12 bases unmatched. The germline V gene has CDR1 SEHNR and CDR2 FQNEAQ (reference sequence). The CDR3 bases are TGTGCCAGCAGCCCCCGGCTAGCGGGAGCTCATGATGAGCAGTTCTTC. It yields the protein CASSPRLAGAHDEQFF.

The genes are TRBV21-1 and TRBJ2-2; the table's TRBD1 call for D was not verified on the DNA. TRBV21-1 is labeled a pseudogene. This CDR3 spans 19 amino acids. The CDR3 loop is CASSKVGPRDREFTGELFF. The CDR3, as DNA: TGTGCCAGCAGCAAAGTAGGGCCGCGGGACAGGGAATTCACCGGGGAGCTGTTTTTT.

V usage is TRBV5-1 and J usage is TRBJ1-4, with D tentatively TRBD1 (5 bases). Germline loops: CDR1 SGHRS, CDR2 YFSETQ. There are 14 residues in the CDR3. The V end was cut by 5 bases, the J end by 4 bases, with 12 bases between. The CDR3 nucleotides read TGCGCCAGCAGTCCGATCGGGGGTAATGAAAAACTGTTTTTT. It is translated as CASSPIGGNEKLFF.

Written as DNA, the CDR3 is TGTGCCAGCAGCTTAGTCGCGGGTACTGAAGCTTTCTTT. Amino acid sequence: CASSLVAGTEAFF. This chain joins TRBV11-2 and TRBJ1-1; no reliable D call. This CDR3 is built from 13 residues. CDR1 is SGHAT and CDR2 is FQNNGV in the germline V gene. V was shortened by 1 base and J by 5 bases, with 8 bases between the two germline ends.

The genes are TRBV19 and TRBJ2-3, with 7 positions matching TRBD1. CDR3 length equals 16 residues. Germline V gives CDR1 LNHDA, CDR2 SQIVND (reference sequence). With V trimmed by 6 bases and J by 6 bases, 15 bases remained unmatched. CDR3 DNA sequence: TGTGCCAGTAGCAGATCTCCGGGACAGCGCTTGGATACGCAGTATTTT. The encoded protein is CASSRSPGQRLDTQYF.

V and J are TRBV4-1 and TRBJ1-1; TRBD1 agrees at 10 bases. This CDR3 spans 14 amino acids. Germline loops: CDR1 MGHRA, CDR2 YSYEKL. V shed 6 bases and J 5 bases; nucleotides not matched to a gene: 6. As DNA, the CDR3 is TGCGCCAGCAGACAACAGGGACAGGGGACTGAAGCTTTCTTT. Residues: CASRQQGQGTEAFF.

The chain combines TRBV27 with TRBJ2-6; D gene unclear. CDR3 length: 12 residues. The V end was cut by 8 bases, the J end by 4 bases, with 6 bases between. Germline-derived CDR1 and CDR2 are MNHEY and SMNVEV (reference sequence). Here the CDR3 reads CASGLGANVLTF. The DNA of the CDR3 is TGTGCCAGCGGGCTGGGGGCCAACGTCCTGACTTTC.